A single sample is the source of the 2 T cell receptor beta chains below, sequenced in a study of Ad26.COV2.S vaccination and SARS-CoV-2 variants. Profiling relied on immunoSEQ multiplex PCR, and the TCRdb table lists in-frame clones only, not all of them. The repertoire consists of more than 150,000 clones, with around nine tenths occurring once and the leading ten covering roughly 6%. The input for sequencing was peripheral blood, taken after recovery from COVID-19. Every receptor here comes from a human donor who had recovered from COVID-19.

In nucleotides, the CDR3 is TGCGCCAGCAGCACCCGGACTAGCGGGACCGTCGCCGAGCAGTACTTC. Residues: CASSTRTSGTVAEQYF. The chain uses TRBV5-1 and TRBJ2-7; TRBD2 matches at 12 bases. The CDR3 contains 16 residues. Losses at the gene ends were 4 bases for V and 6 bases for J; bases not matched to a gene: 11. CDR1 SGHRS and CDR2 YFSETQ come from the germline V gene.

The rearrangement joins TRBV10-3 to TRBJ1-6; a weak D match, TRBD1 (6 bases). There are 12 residues in the CDR3. Germline values: CDR1 ENHRY, CDR2 SYGVKD. V lost 8 bases and J lost 10, with 12 bases in between. The CDR3 loop is CAIRQDGSPLHF. The CDR3 bases are TGTGCCATCCGACAGGACGGATCACCCCTCCACTTT.